This section outlines one T cell receptor beta chain sequence together with its context. The V gene end was trimmed by 4 bases and the J gene end by 7 bases; junction bases not matched to a gene: 12. Looked up from germline, CDR1 is GTSNPN and CDR2 is SVGIG (reference sequence). The CDR3 contains 16 residues. This specimen comes from a study of blood T cell repertoires in COVID-19. Original processing methods: From reference gene primer amplification, estimates of nucleated cell counts were derived. Sequenced by immunoSEQ multiplex PCR; TCRdb stores in-frame clones only, minus some. From that table come the V and J calls and clone size; the DNA was used to work out D and trimming. This table holds about 54,000 clones, 90% to 95% found once.

The chain uses TRBV30 and TRBJ1-4, with TRBD1 matching 10 bases. The receptor was derived from a man in his fifties with acute or convalescent COVID-19. The sequenced sample was peripheral blood. CDR3 sequence: CAWTPARTGGFEKLFF. In DNA form, the CDR3 reads TGTGCCTGGACCCCCGCCAGGACAGGGGGATTTGAAAAACTGTTTTTT.